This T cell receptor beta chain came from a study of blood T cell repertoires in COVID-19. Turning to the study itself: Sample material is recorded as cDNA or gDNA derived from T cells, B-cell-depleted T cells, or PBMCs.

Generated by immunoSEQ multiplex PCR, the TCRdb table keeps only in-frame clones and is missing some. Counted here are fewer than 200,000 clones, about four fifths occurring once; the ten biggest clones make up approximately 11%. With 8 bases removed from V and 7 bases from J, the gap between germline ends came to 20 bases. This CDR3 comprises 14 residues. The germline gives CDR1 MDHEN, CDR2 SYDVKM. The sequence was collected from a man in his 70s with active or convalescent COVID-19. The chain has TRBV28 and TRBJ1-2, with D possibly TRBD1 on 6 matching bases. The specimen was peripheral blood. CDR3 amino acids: CASRDGTLTRGYTF. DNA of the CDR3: TGTGCCAGCCGGGACGGGACATTAACCCGTGGCTACACCTTC.